This TCR beta chain was observed in a study of T cells in Graves' hyperthyroidism and ophthalmopathy. V lost 0 bases, J lost 7 bases, and 7 bases stayed unmatched. Germline CDR1 and CDR2: LGHDT and YNNKEL (reference sequence). The CDR3 loop spans 16 amino acids. Researchers amplified the TCR beta CDR3 regions from RNA transcripts. First-round RT-PCR of the TCR CDR3 relied on the HTBI primer set. Via MiXCR, TCRdb re-called the multiplex PCR reads, giving one row per CDR3 protein. The repertoire holds roughly 350,000 distinct CDR3 sequences, with 14% as singletons. There are many counts of this clonotype.

The sequencing input was blood. V usage is TRBV3-1 and J usage is TRBJ2-1, with 9 bases identical to TRBD2. The source of this sequence is a woman in her twenties or thirties with Graves' ophthalmopathy. The CDR3 DNA reads TGTGCCAGCAGCCAAGATCCAGCGGGGGGTAAAAATGAGCAGTTCTTC. Its protein is CASSQDPAGGKNEQFF.